Following are 32 T cell receptor beta chains from one sample sequenced in a study of T-cell memory formation after mild COVID-19. TCRdb recomputed calls from the 5' RACE reads with MiXCR, one row per CDR3 protein. This sample has a few hundred thousand distinct CDR3 sequences, with approximately 18% found just once. The specimen sequenced was PBMCs or a T cell subset sorted from them (not recorded which). The origin of the receptors is a man between 18 and 35 years old who had mild COVID-19 (a few samples of this study predate the infection). Cell type and time point are not known.

The V and J genes are TRBV10-3 and TRBJ2-5; TRBD1 matches at 9 bases. The germline gives CDR1 ENHRY, CDR2 SYGVKD. V was clipped by 3 bases and J by 5 bases; unmatched bases: 4. CDR3 size: 14 residues. The CDR3 loop is CAISESDRGETQYF. The CDR3 coding sequence is TGTGCCATCAGTGAATCCGACAGGGGGGAGACCCAGTACTTC.

This clonotype was seen more than once but under ten times. The gene calls are TRBV6-5 and TRBJ2-2; 10 nucleotides align to TRBD1. The CDR3 spans 17 residues. Losses at the gene ends were 4 bases for V and 5 bases for J; bases not matched to a gene: 10. Germline V gives CDR1 MNHEY, CDR2 SVGAGI. The CDR3 DNA follows: TGTGCCAGCAGTTTCGGGGTAGACAGGGGGCAAACCGGGGAGCTGTTTTTT. This encodes CASSFGVDRGQTGELFF.

In its sample, this clonotype was seen a few times. The rearrangement links TRBV7-2 to TRBJ1-5, with no clear D. V gave up 2 bases and J gave up 2 bases, with 10 bases separating them. This CDR3 is 15 amino acids long. CDR1 SGHTA and CDR2 FQGNSA come from the germline V gene. Written as DNA, the CDR3 is TGTGCCAGCAGCTTAATGCTTGGGGGCAATCAGCCCCAGCATTTT. It codes for CASSLMLGGNQPQHF.

This clonotype was recorded only once. This chain links TRBV7-3 with TRBJ2-3; D is unclear. V was pared by 5 bases and J by 5 bases, with 17 bases between. Germline CDR1 reads SGHTA; CDR2 reads FQGTGA. This CDR3 has 15 residues. The CDR3 sequence is CASSRTPVRGDTQYF. The CDR3 DNA sequence: TGTGCCAGCAGCCGGACGCCAGTGCGTGGAGATACGCAGTATTTT.

A few counts support this clonotype. V gene TRBV7-2 combines with J gene TRBJ2-3; 9 bases are a match to TRBD2. The CDR3 covers 16 residues. V shed 5 bases, J shed 4 bases, and the junction held 10 bases outside the gene matches. CDR1 SGHTA and CDR2 FQGNSA come from the germline V gene. This CDR3 reads CASSPWAGGPSDTQYF. The CDR3 region has the DNA TGTGCCAGCAGCCCGTGGGCGGGGGGGCCCTCAGATACGCAGTATTTT.

This clonotype has a handful of counts. The CDR3 here is CASSLMSGGLGNEQFF. CDR3 in DNA: TGTGCCAGCAGCTTAATGTCGGGGGGCCTAGGCAATGAGCAGTTCTTC. The chain combines TRBV7-2 with TRBJ2-1, with D possibly TRBD2 on 7 matching bases. This CDR3 has 16 amino acids. Germline CDR1 SGHTA, CDR2 FQGNSA. Deletions cut 2 bases from V and 6 bases from J, with 17 bases between.

CDR3 loop: CASSEEADNEQFF. CDR3 bases: TGCGCCAGCAGTGAGGAAGCAGACAATGAGCAGTTCTTC. The gene calls are TRBV10-2 and TRBJ2-1, with D unclear. This CDR3 spans 13 amino acids. Germline-derived CDR1 and CDR2 are WSHSY and SAAADI. V was cut by 2 bases and J by 5 bases, with 7 bases left in between.

This clonotype has more than one count but fewer than ten. The V call is TRBV19, the J call TRBJ2-3; D is uncertain. The germline V gene encodes CDR1 LNHDA and CDR2 SQIVND (reference sequence). The CDR3 totals 11 residues. Trimming stripped 1 base from V and 10 bases from J, with 6 bases between. The CDR3 DNA reads as TGTGCCAGTAGTATAGGAAGGGCGCAGTATTTT. Amino acids: CASSIGRAQYF.

This sequence joins TRBV5-6 and TRBJ2-2; 10 bases line up with TRBD2. The CDR3 covers 16 residues. Unmatched junction bases numbered 5, after V lost 0 bases and J lost 6 bases. CDR1 and CDR2 from the germline V gene are SGHDT and YYEEEE. The CDR3 DNA follows: TGTGCCAGCAGCTTGGTCGGAGCGGGGGGGCCCGGGGAGCTGTTTTTT. Protein sequence: CASSLVGAGGPGELFF.

There are a few counts of this clonotype. The gene calls are TRBV11-1 and TRBJ2-2, with 8 bases fitting TRBD2. The germline CDR1 and CDR2 sequences are SGHAT and FQDESV (reference sequence). The V and J ends lost 7 bases and 0 bases, in that order; junction bases with no gene match: 10. CDR3 length equals 17 residues. CDR3 region: CASTGRRGGANTGELFF. CDR3 nucleotide sequence: TGTGCCAGCACCGGACGTCGGGGGGGAGCGAACACCGGGGAGCTGTTTTTT. The whole variable domain, filled in from reference TRBV11-1 and TRBJ2-2, reads EAEVAQSPRYKITEKSQAVAFWCDPISGHATLYWYRQILGQGPELLVQFQDESVVDDSQLPKDRFSAERLKGVDSTLKIQPAELGDSAMYLCASTGRRGGANTGELFFGEGSRLTVL.

This clonotype was seen only a few times. The rearrangement joins TRBV6-1 to TRBJ2-5; 7 bases line up with TRBD2. V shed 6 bases, J shed 2 bases, and the junction held 9 bases outside the gene matches. The V gene's germline CDR1 is MNHNS and CDR2 SASEGT. This CDR3 has 15 residues. The CDR3 here is CASRIGTTPQETQYF. The CDR3 bases are TGTGCCAGCAGAATAGGGACTACCCCGCAAGAGACCCAGTACTTC.

The chain carries TRBV6-6 and TRBJ1-5, with a tentative D call TRBD1 (6 bases). The CDR3 has 14 residues. Germline V gene data show CDR1 as MNHNY and CDR2 as SVGAGI (reference sequence). V dropped 2 bases and J dropped 7 bases, with 12 bases sitting between them. CDR3 coding DNA: TGTGCCAGCAGTTACCTGGAACAGGGCCAGCCCCAGCATTTT. This codes for CASSYLEQGQPQHF.

This clonotype was counted a few times. The chain combines TRBV9 with TRBJ1-2, with 8 bases matching TRBD1. Germline V gene sequence: CDR1 SGDLS, CDR2 YYNGEE. V gave up 2 bases and J gave up 7 bases; unmatched junction bases: 10. The CDR3 sequence is 15 residues long. CDR3 in DNA: TGTGCCAGCAGCGTGAGGGCAGGGGGCGCTTCTGGCTACACCTTC. Its translation is CASSVRAGGASGYTF.

This chain links TRBV7-2 with TRBJ2-3, with a possible D match to TRBD1 (5 bases). V shed 10 bases and J shed 2 bases, with 13 bases lying between them. CDR1 and CDR2 (germline): SGHTA, FQGNSA. The CDR3 sequence is 13 residues long. DNA for the CDR3: TGTGCCACCGAGCTAGGGGACACAGATACGCAGTATTTT. Translating gives CATELGDTDTQYF.

V is TRBV15 and J is TRBJ1-2; D remains unclear. Germline V gene data show CDR1 as LNHNV and CDR2 as YYDKDF (reference sequence). Between the trimmed V and J ends, which lost 1 base and 2 bases, there was a span of 11 bases. The CDR3 runs 15 residues. The CDR3 sequence: CATSRAGVENYGYTF. For the CDR3, the DNA is TGTGCCACCAGCAGAGCCGGGGTCGAGAACTATGGCTACACCTTC.

This clonotype occurred a few times. The CDR3 DNA follows: TGTGCCAGCAGCCCCTCGGCCGCCGGGACAGGGTCTTTCACTCGGTACTTC. As protein: CASSPSAAGTGSFTRYF. The chain links TRBV12-1 to TRBJ2-7; TRBD1 is the table's D call and was not checked against the DNA. TRBV12-1 is a pseudogene. The CDR3 is 17 residues long.

The CDR3 sequence is CASSQGGGGPMNTEAFF. DNA for the CDR3: TGTGCCAGCAGCCAAGGTGGAGGGGGACCGATGAACACTGAAGCTTTCTTT. The J gene is TRBJ1-1, the V gene TRBV3-1, with D possibly being TRBD1 (6 bases). CDR1 and CDR2 from the germline V gene are LGHDT and YNNKEL (reference sequence). This CDR3 region has 17 residues. Between the trimmed V and J ends, which lost 1 base and 0 bases, there was a span of 15 bases.

This chain joins TRBV4-1 and TRBJ2-3; tentatively, D is TRBD1 (5 bases). Trimming took 0 bases from V and 2 from J, leaving 9 bases between them. Germline CDR1 and CDR2: MGHRA and YSYEKL. The CDR3 is 15 amino acids. CDR3 sequence (DNA): TGCGCCAGCAGCCAAGAACAGGTTCACACAGATACGCAGTATTTT. Encoded protein: CASSQEQVHTDTQYF.

This clonotype was observed many times. The genes are TRBV27 and TRBJ1-2, with D tentatively TRBD1 (5 bases). The CDR3 runs 17 residues. V gave up 8 bases and J gave up 4 bases, with 26 bases separating them. The germline V gene encodes CDR1 MNHEY and CDR2 SMNVEV (reference sequence). The CDR3 nucleotides are TGTGCCAGCCTCGGGGCAAGAGCGCGAGGTGGGGGCTATGGCTACACCTTC. This encodes CASLGARARGGGYGYTF.

The rearrangement links TRBV3-1 to TRBJ2-7; TRBD1 aligns across 8 bases. This CDR3 is 12 amino acids long. CDR1 and CDR2 (germline): LGHDT, YNNKEL (reference sequence). The V and J ends lost 8 bases and 6 bases, in that order; junction bases with no gene match: 6. CDR3 sequence: CASGTGGREQYV. The DNA for the CDR3 is TGTGCCAGCGGCACAGGGGGACGCGAGCAGTACGTC.

The chain couples TRBV11-2 to TRBJ2-1; D possibly corresponds to TRBD2 (5 bases). The CDR3 has 14 amino acids. Germline V gives CDR1 SGHAT, CDR2 FQNNGV. The V end lost 2 bases, the J end lost 12 bases, and 17 bases lay between the germline ends. CDR3 bases: TGTGCCAGCAGCTTACAGAGGGCGCTGGTTGGGCAGTTCTTC. The encoded protein is CASSLQRALVGQFF.

The rearrangement uses TRBV5-1 and TRBJ2-3; the D is unclear. The germline CDR1 and CDR2 sequences are SGHRS and YFSETQ. This CDR3 is built from 15 residues. Trimming took 0 bases from V and 8 from J, leaving 16 bases between them. The CDR3: CASSLAPDPFATQYF. CDR3 bases: TGCGCCAGCAGCTTGGCGCCGGACCCTTTCGCTACGCAGTATTTT.

This clonotype was seen a handful of times. This sequence joins TRBV6-6 and TRBJ1-2; a possible D gene is TRBD1 (5 bases). V was pared by 5 bases and J by 2 bases, with 9 bases between. The CDR3 is 13 amino acids. Looked up from germline, CDR1 is MNHNY and CDR2 is SVGAGI (reference sequence). Written as DNA, the CDR3 is TGTGCCAGCAGTCAGACAGACAACTATGGCTACACCTTC. This translates into CASSQTDNYGYTF.

There are many counts of this clonotype. The chain joins TRBV5-1 to TRBJ2-1; perhaps TRBD2 as D (5 bases). The CDR3 is 14 amino acids. V lost 6 bases and J lost 10, with 20 bases in between. CDR1 and CDR2 from the germline V gene are SGHRS and YFSETQ. The CDR3 is CASNWGAGQREQFF. The CDR3 coding sequence is TGCGCCAGCAATTGGGGAGCAGGTCAAAGGGAGCAGTTCTTC.

This rearrangement joins TRBV7-2 to TRBJ2-1, with 9 positions matching TRBD1. V lost 5 bases and J lost 4; bases outside the gene matches: 3. CDR3 length equals 14 residues. The germline gives CDR1 SGHTA, CDR2 FQGNSA. This CDR3 reads CASSPDRGYNEQFF. The CDR3 region has the DNA TGTGCCAGCAGCCCGGACAGGGGATACAATGAGCAGTTCTTC.

The V and J genes are TRBV12-3 or TRBV12-4 and TRBJ1-1; D is uncertain. Trimming cost V 7 bases and J 2 bases, with 17 bases left between them. The CDR3 is 15 amino acids. CDR3: CASTNPLRANTEAFF. The CDR3 region has the DNA TGTGCCAGCACCAATCCCCTCCGGGCAAACACTGAAGCTTTCTTT.

The chain joins TRBV12-3 or TRBV12-4 to TRBJ1-3; D unclear. V lost 5 bases to trimming and J lost 2 bases, with 7 bases between them. The length of the CDR3 is 13 residues. CDR3 nucleotide sequence: TGTGCCAGCAGTGAGCCGACTGGAAACACCATATATTTT. Protein sequence: CASSEPTGNTIYF.

This clonotype was observed a handful of times. The V call is TRBV5-1, the J call TRBJ2-3, with 11 bases identical to TRBD2. The trim removed 4 bases at V and 2 bases at J, leaving 6 bases unmatched. The CDR3 is 16 residues long. Germline assignment: CDR1 SGHRS and CDR2 YFSETQ. The CDR3 sequence is CASSPLTSGVTDTQYF. The CDR3 DNA follows: TGCGCCAGCAGCCCGCTGACTAGCGGGGTCACAGATACGCAGTATTTT.

A few counts support this clonotype. The chain links TRBV29-1 to TRBJ2-1; TRBD2 aligns across 10 bases. With V trimmed by 6 bases and J by 2 bases, 4 bases remained unmatched. The CDR3 is 14 residues long. Germline lookup yields CDR1 SQVTM and CDR2 ANQGSEA. The CDR3 sequence is CSVVAGGAYNEQFF. CDR3 nucleotide sequence: TGCAGCGTCGTAGCGGGGGGTGCCTACAATGAGCAGTTCTTC.

This sequence joins TRBV12-3 or TRBV12-4 and TRBJ1-2; maybe TRBD1 (5 bases). This CDR3 contains 14 residues. Trimming pared 4 bases from V and 0 bases from J, leaving 9 bases between. The CDR3 bases are TGTGCCAGCAGTTCCAGGGAGGCTAACTATGGCTACACCTTC. This codes for CASSSREANYGYTF.

This clonotype appeared a few times. This sequence joins TRBV4-1 and TRBJ2-7; no firm D call. Trimming stripped 0 bases from V and 1 base from J, with 10 bases between. The CDR3 is 15 amino acids. From germline, CDR1 is MGHRA and CDR2 YSYEKL. CDR3: CASSQERAGSYEQYV. The CDR3 DNA is TGCGCCAGCAGCCAAGAAAGGGCAGGATCCTACGAGCAGTACGTC.

The chain uses TRBV6-5 and TRBJ1-2; tentative D call: TRBD1 (5 bases). The CDR3 covers 15 residues. The germline gives CDR1 MNHEY, CDR2 SVGAGI. V was trimmed by 1 base and J by 5 bases, leaving 14 bases between them. The CDR3 region has the DNA TGTGCCAGCAGTTACTTCGGGGGACCAGTTTATGGCTACACCTTC. Protein: CASSYFGGPVYGYTF.